The 7 T cell receptor beta chains presented below share a single source sample, sequenced in a study of T cell responses to AZD1222 COVID-19 vaccine (dated by TCRdb to about 2021). The method behind the library was the immunoSEQ multiplex PCR assay. TCRdb took this table from immuneACCESS and kept in-frame rearrangements with V and J called. Such tables lack part of the clones; where checked against another copy, unresolved V genes explain under half of the gap, and the rest is unexplained. The sample table holds tens of thousands of clones, of which 80% to 95% were seen once. Together, the top ten hold 2.5% to 3.5% of the sample. Taken with the paper, the label for time point translates to: about 28 days (+/-7) after the second vaccine dose. Here the sequenced sample was peripheral blood, taken 28 days after the second AZD1222 dose. These receptors were obtained from an adult who received the AZD1222 COVID-19 vaccine.

The DNA of the CDR3 is TGTGCCAGCAGCCCTGAGCGGGGCGAAACAGATACGCAGTATTTT. Amino acids: CASSPERGETDTQYF. The chain couples TRBV5-6 to TRBJ2-3; 7 bases match TRBD2. The V and J ends lost 4 bases and 3 bases, in that order; junction bases with no gene match: 8. The CDR3 has 15 amino acids. Germline V gene data show CDR1 as SGHDT and CDR2 as YYEEEE.

The table lists this clone with a count of one. This rearrangement joins TRBV15 to TRBJ2-7; TRBD1 matches at 9 bases. Germline values: CDR1 LNHNV, CDR2 YYDKDF (reference sequence). This CDR3 has 16 amino acids. J lost 2 bases, V lost 1 base, and 6 bases had no gene match. This chain's CDR3 is CATSRGGRDRAYEQYF. The CDR3 DNA is TGTGCCACCAGCAGAGGGGGTCGGGACAGGGCCTACGAGCAGTACTTC.

This chain connects TRBV7-2 to TRBJ1-2; 9 nucleotides align to TRBD1. Germline CDR1 is SGHTA and CDR2 is FQGNSA. V gave up 5 bases and J gave up 4 bases; unmatched junction bases: 14. This CDR3 region has 17 residues. CDR3 region: CASSLTPRQGETYGYTF. CDR3 in DNA: TGTGCCAGCAGCCTGACACCTCGACAGGGGGAGACCTATGGCTACACCTTC.

The rearrangement links TRBV6-5 to TRBJ1-2; D is perhaps TRBD1 (5 bases). Deletions cut 8 bases from V and 0 bases from J, with 10 bases between. This CDR3 contains 13 residues. Looked up from germline, CDR1 is MNHEY and CDR2 is SVGAGI. CDR3 nucleotides: TGTGCCAGCTGGAGGGGAGCTAACTATGGCTACACCTTC. It codes for CASWRGANYGYTF.

CDR3 loop: CASSERVDQPQHF. Here the CDR3 DNA reads TGTGCCAGCAGTGAACGGGTAGATCAGCCCCAGCATTTT. The chain combines TRBV6-1 with TRBJ1-5, with no clear D. Between the trimmed V and J ends, which lost 2 bases and 5 bases, there was a span of 7 bases. CDR3 length equals 13 residues. Germline assignment: CDR1 MNHNS and CDR2 SASEGT.

V usage is TRBV28 and J usage is TRBJ2-7, with a possible D match to TRBD2 (7 bases). Trimming removed 2 bases at V and 0 bases at J, with 11 bases between. CDR3 length equals 15 residues. Germline lookup yields CDR1 MDHEN and CDR2 SYDVKM. For the CDR3, the DNA is TGTGCCAGCAGTTTAATCGGGGGGCCCTCCTACGAGCAGTACTTC. Residues: CASSLIGGPSYEQYF.

V gene TRBV5-5 combines with J gene TRBJ1-1, with 8 bases fitting TRBD1. V shed 4 bases, J shed 11 bases, and the junction held 16 bases outside the gene matches. Germline values: CDR1 SGHKS, CDR2 YYEKEE (reference sequence). CDR3 size: 15 residues. The CDR3 DNA is TGTGCCAGCAGCATCCAGGACAGGGTCCAACGGAGGGCTTTCTTT. Amino acids: CASSIQDRVQRRAFF.